Given below is one T cell receptor beta chain in context. The data derive from a study of OX40 agonist ivuxolimab in advanced cancers. On the study more broadly: Patients were dosed with the agonistic anti-OX40 (CD134) antibody ivuxolimab.

The table came from immunoSEQ multiplex PCR; TCRdb's copy has only in-frame clones and leaves some out. Altogether 65,000 to 80,000 clones are present, around 93% being singletons, with the ten largest covering around 0.28%. The CDR3 totals 14 residues. Trimming took 6 bases from V and 7 from J; bases not matched to a gene: 6. Germline CDR1 SNHLY, CDR2 FYNNEI. This sequence joins TRBV2 and TRBJ2-1, with 10 positions matching TRBD2. This specimen was CD4+ or CD8+ T cells sorted from blood, taken in a trial of the OX40 agonist ivuxolimab. The sequence was collected from an adult with an advanced solid tumor such as melanoma, head and neck, liver or kidney cancer. The chain's CDR3 is CASRGLAMGNEQFF. DNA of the CDR3: TGTGCCAGCAGGGGACTAGCGATGGGAAATGAGCAGTTCTTC.